Below are 14 T cell receptor beta chains sequenced from a single sample in a study of early T cells in non-severe SARS-CoV-2 infection. Via MiXCR, TCRdb re-called the 5' RACE reads, giving one row per CDR3 protein. The sample lists tens of thousands of distinct CDR3 sequences, more than 10% occurring once. The sample comprised whole blood. The source is an adult who was a healthcare worker with PCR-confirmed SARS-CoV-2 infection or an uninfected control (not recorded which).

This chain uses TRBV28 with TRBJ2-7, with D hard to call. Trimming left V 5 bases short and J 6 bases short, with 17 bases between. From germline, CDR1 is MDHEN and CDR2 SYDVKM. The CDR3 contains 14 residues. CDR3 sequence: CASSPVGGYSEQYF. The CDR3 DNA is TGTGCCAGCAGTCCGGTCGGCGGATATAGCGAGCAGTACTTC.

The table lists this clonotype with many counts. The chain joins TRBV10-3 to TRBJ1-5; D is ambiguous. Germline CDR1 is ENHRY and CDR2 is SYGVKD. CDR3 size: 14 residues. The V gene lost 3 bases and the J gene lost 1 base, with 7 bases spanning the gap. For the CDR3, the DNA is TGTGCCATCAGTGAAGGGCTGAGCAATCAGCCCCAGCATTTT. Translation gives CAISEGLSNQPQHF.

This clonotype was seen a few times. The chain recombines TRBV3-1 with TRBJ1-3; D remains unclear. Germline V gene data show CDR1 as LGHDT and CDR2 as YNNKEL (reference sequence). V lost 0 bases and J 0 bases, leaving 12 bases between the germline ends. This CDR3 region has 17 residues. DNA of the CDR3: TGTGCCAGCAGCCAAGATCGAAGAATCCTCTCTGGAAACACCATATATTTT. Its protein is CASSQDRRILSGNTIYF.

At least ten counts were recorded for this clonotype. The CDR3, as DNA: TGTGCCAGCAGTGAGGAGAACAGGGGGCGCACCGGGGAGCTGTTTTTT. Translation: CASSEENRGRTGELFF. The rearrangement joins TRBV6-6 to TRBJ2-2, with 9 bases fitting TRBD1. The CDR3 sequence is 16 residues long. The V segment lost 5 bases and the J segment 4 bases; nucleotides outside the gene matches: 8. The germline V gene has CDR1 MNHNY and CDR2 SVGAGI (reference sequence).

This clonotype is large in the sample. V is TRBV28 and J is TRBJ2-5, with D unresolved. Deletions cut 2 bases from V and 4 bases from J, with 14 bases between. The CDR3 spans 15 residues. Germline CDR1 and CDR2: MDHEN and SYDVKM. DNA of the CDR3: TGTGCCAGCAGTTTAAAAGCAGAATGGGGAGAGACCCAGTACTTC. This translates into CASSLKAEWGETQYF.

By share of the sample, this clonotype is medium-sized. This rearrangement joins TRBV6-4 to TRBJ1-1, with unresolved D. Trimming removed 2 bases from V and 1 base from J, with 5 bases in between. Germline V gives CDR1 MRHNA, CDR2 SNTAGT. The CDR3 covers 13 residues. This CDR3 is CASSDGENTEAFF. For the CDR3, the DNA is TGTGCCAGCAGTGACGGGGAGAACACTGAAGCTTTCTTT.

This clonotype was seen more than once but under ten times. The rearrangement links TRBV7-9 to TRBJ2-2, with D possibly being TRBD2 (5 bases). V lost 4 bases to trimming and J lost 3 bases, with 6 bases between them. The CDR3 runs 13 residues. Per the germline V gene, CDR1 is SEHNR and CDR2 is FQNEAQ (reference sequence). The CDR3 sequence is CASSSGYTGELFF. The CDR3 nucleotides are TGTGCCAGCAGCTCGGGATACACCGGGGAGCTGTTTTTT.

This clonotype occurred many times. CDR3 sequence reads: CASSLFHEQYF. CDR3 sequence (DNA): TGTGCCAGCAGCTTATTCCACGAGCAGTACTTC. The V call is TRBV3-1, the J call TRBJ2-7; D not resolved. Trimming removed 5 bases at V and 5 bases at J, with 7 bases between. The CDR3 is 11 amino acids. From germline, CDR1 is LGHDT and CDR2 YNNKEL (reference sequence).

Only a few counts were recorded for this clonotype. This chain uses TRBV7-9 with TRBJ2-1; D remains unclear. Per the germline V gene, CDR1 is SEHNR and CDR2 is FQNEAQ (reference sequence). The CDR3 covers 11 residues. V was clipped by 1 base and J by 6 bases, with 1 base between them. The CDR3 sequence is CASSLVNEQFF. The CDR3 DNA sequence: TGTGCCAGCAGCTTAGTCAATGAGCAGTTCTTC.

There are many counts of this clonotype. The rearrangement joins TRBV21-1 to TRBJ2-3; the table's D call, TRBD1, was not checked against the DNA. TRBV21-1 corresponds to a pseudogene. The CDR3 consists of 15 residues. The CDR3 reads CASSKRPGELDTQYF. The CDR3 DNA follows: TGTGCCAGCAGCAAACGCCCAGGGGAATTAGATACGCAGTATTTT.

This clonotype was seen repeatedly, ten times or more. The rearrangement links TRBV7-2 to TRBJ2-1; unclear D gene. Germline CDR1 is SGHTA and CDR2 is FQGNSA. This CDR3 region has 12 residues. Between the trimmed V and J ends, which lost 6 bases and 12 bases, there was a span of 15 bases. The CDR3 spells CASRTYPTGQFF. DNA for the CDR3: TGTGCCAGCAGGACCTACCCGACTGGGCAGTTCTTC.

This clonotype was counted ten times or more. The CDR3 DNA reads TGTGCCAGCAGCCCAATTAACGGGGGAGATACCGGGGAGCTGTTTTTT. Its translation: CASSPINGGDTGELFF. The chain joins TRBV7-9 to TRBJ2-2, with D perhaps TRBD2 (6 bases). CDR1 is SEHNR, CDR2 FQNEAQ, per germline (reference sequence). The CDR3 has 16 residues. The V end lost 5 bases, the J end lost 5 bases, and 18 bases lay between the germline ends.

This clonotype occurred many times. This chain joins TRBV28 and TRBJ2-3, with TRBD2 matching over 8 bases. The CDR3 is made up of 15 amino acids. V dropped 5 bases and J dropped 3; count of bases not matched to a gene: 7. Germline V CDR1 and CDR2: MDHEN, SYDVKM. The CDR3 region is CASSAPGLETDTQYF. CDR3 coding DNA: TGTGCCAGCAGTGCCCCGGGACTAGAGACAGATACGCAGTATTTT.

The chain employs TRBV28 and TRBJ1-1; the match to TRBD1 covers 8 bases. Trimming at V came to 4 bases and at J to 11 bases, leaving 27 bases not matched to a gene. The CDR3 runs 19 residues. Germline CDR1 and CDR2: MDHEN and SYDVKM. The CDR3 loop is CASSSIPLGTGQEVFVAFF. CDR3 DNA sequence: TGTGCCAGCAGTTCAATACCCCTCGGGACAGGCCAGGAAGTCTTCGTGGCTTTCTTT.